The next 10 T cell receptor beta chains were all read from a single sample in a study of T cell changes during pregnancy in multiple sclerosis. The data were produced by immunoSEQ multiplex PCR, yet TCRdb's version contains in-frame clones alone and is incomplete. The data show some 80,000 clones, roughly 94% seen once. This specimen consisted of CD4+ T cells from peripheral blood mononuclear cells, obtained after pregnancy. Source of these receptors: a female donor with multiple sclerosis, enrolled in a pregnancy study.

The chain carries TRBV5-1 and TRBJ2-5, with D perhaps matching TRBD2 (5 bases). Germline CDR1 and CDR2: SGHRS and YFSETQ. Trimming stripped 1 base from V and 2 bases from J, with 12 bases between. The CDR3 totals 15 residues. The CDR3 DNA is TGCGCCAGCAGCTTGCTCGGACTGGATCAAGAGACCCAGTACTTC. This translates into CASSLLGLDQETQYF.

This clone was seen once. The rearrangement uses TRBV4-2 and TRBJ1-5; TRBD1 aligns across 9 bases. Trimming took 0 bases from V and 0 from J; bases not matched to a gene: 6. CDR3 length equals 18 residues. Looked up from germline, CDR1 is LGHNA and CDR2 is YNFKEQ. CDR3 in amino acids: CASSQDFGDRDSNQPQHF. CDR3 DNA: TGTGCCAGCAGCCAAGACTTCGGGGACAGGGATAGCAATCAGCCCCAGCATTTT.

V and J are TRBV9 and TRBJ2-3, with D maybe TRBD2 (6 bases). The CDR3 runs 14 residues. Germline V gene sequence: CDR1 SGDLS, CDR2 YYNGEE. The V and J ends lost 2 bases and 0 bases respectively, with 7 bases between them. This CDR3 reads CASSVGTSTDTQYF. In DNA form, the CDR3 reads TGTGCCAGCAGCGTCGGGACTAGCACAGATACGCAGTATTTT.

The chain couples TRBV27 to TRBJ2-7; possibly TRBD2 for D (6 bases). Germline V lookup: CDR1 MNHEY, CDR2 SMNVEV (reference sequence). Trimming left V 5 bases short and J 3 bases short, with 20 bases between. The CDR3 is 16 amino acids. The CDR3 region has the DNA TGTGCCAGCAGTACCTCCCGGGATACCGGGAGCTACGAGCAGTACTTC. Its protein product is CASSTSRDTGSYEQYF.

This chain uses TRBV5-1 with TRBJ1-1, with 11 bases that match TRBD1. The CDR3 is 14 residues long. V lost 4 bases, J lost 4 bases, and 3 bases stayed unmatched. Per the germline V gene, CDR1 is SGHRS and CDR2 is YFSETQ. CDR3 DNA: TGCGCCAGCAGCCCAGGGACAGGGGGCACTGAAGCTTTCTTT. It is translated as CASSPGTGGTEAFF.

This chain connects TRBV7-2 to TRBJ1-2; TRBD1 agrees at 12 bases. The ends lost 5 bases at V and 6 bases at J; junction bases unmatched: 10. This CDR3 contains 16 residues. From germline, CDR1 is SGHTA and CDR2 FQGNSA. DNA of the CDR3: TGTGCCAGCAGCGACTCCGGGACAGGGGGCGCGGATGGCTACACCTTC. This sequence encodes CASSDSGTGGADGYTF. Supplemented by reference TRBV7-2 and TRBJ1-2, the full variable domain reads GAGVSQSPSNKVTEKGKDVELRCDPISGHTALYWYRQSLGQGLEFLIYFQGNSAPDKSGLPSDRFSAERTGGSVSTLTIQRTQQEDSAVYLCASSDSGTGGADGYTFGSGTRLTVV.

The rearrangement joins TRBV30 to TRBJ2-3; a weak D match, TRBD1 (5 bases). The CDR3 extends over 14 amino acids. V was cut by 5 bases and J by 2 bases, with 14 bases left in between. The germline V gene encodes CDR1 GTSNPN and CDR2 SVGIG (reference sequence). The CDR3, as DNA: TGTGCCTGGGGGGCTAGGGCTACCACAGATACGCAGTATTTT. This sequence encodes CAWGARATTDTQYF.

This chain connects TRBV5-1 to TRBJ1-1; the match to TRBD1 covers 10 bases. Germline CDR1 and CDR2: SGHRS and YFSETQ. The trim removed 5 bases at V and 7 bases at J, leaving 5 bases unmatched. The CDR3 is 13 residues long. CDR3 coding DNA: TGCGCCAGCAGGTCGGGACAGGGGCTTGAAGCTTTCTTT. Amino acids: CASRSGQGLEAFF.

V is TRBV29-1 and J is TRBJ2-5; D is undetermined. Trimming removed 4 bases at V and 7 bases at J, with 10 bases between. Germline-derived CDR1 and CDR2 are SQVTM and ANQGSEA. CDR3 length equals 11 residues. This CDR3 is CSVGITRTQYF. The CDR3 coding sequence is TGCAGCGTTGGTATTACCAGGACCCAGTACTTC.

With regard to this clone: The junction differs from germline at one of its ends, possibly a read error. The chain recombines TRBV7-7 with TRBJ2-2; 11 nucleotides line up with TRBD2. CDR3 size: 16 residues. Germline CDR1 SSHAT, CDR2 FNYEAQ (reference sequence). The CDR3 DNA is TGTGCTAGCAGCGCCGGGACTAGCGGAAACACCGGGGAGCTGTTTTTT. This gives the protein CASSAGTSGNTGELFF.